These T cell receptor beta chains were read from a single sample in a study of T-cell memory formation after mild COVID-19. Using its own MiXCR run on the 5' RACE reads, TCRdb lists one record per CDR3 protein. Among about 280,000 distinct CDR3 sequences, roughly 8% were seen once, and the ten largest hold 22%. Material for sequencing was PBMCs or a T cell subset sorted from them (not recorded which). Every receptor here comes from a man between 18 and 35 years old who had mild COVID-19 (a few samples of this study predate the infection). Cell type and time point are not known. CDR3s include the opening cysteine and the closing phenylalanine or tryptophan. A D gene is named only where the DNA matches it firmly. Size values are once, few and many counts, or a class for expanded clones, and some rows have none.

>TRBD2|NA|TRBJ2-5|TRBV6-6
CASSYLPGRGKETQYF
TGTGCCAGCAGTTACCTCCCCGGGCGGGGGAAAGAGACCCAGTACTTC
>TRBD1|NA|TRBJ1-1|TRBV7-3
CASSLNGQGGTEAFF
TGTGCCAGCAGCTTAAATGGACAGGGAGGTACTGAAGCTTTCTTT
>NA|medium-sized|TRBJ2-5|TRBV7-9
CASSLVGTETQYF
TGTGCCAGCAGCTTAGTTGGGACGGAGACCCAGTACTTC
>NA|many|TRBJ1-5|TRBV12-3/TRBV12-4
CASTRGQVGQPQHF
TGTGCCAGCACCCGAGGGCAGGTGGGTCAGCCCCAGCATTTT
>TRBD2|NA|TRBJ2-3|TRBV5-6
CASSPIAGGLPDTQYF
TGTGCCAGCAGCCCGATAGCGGGGGGGCTACCAGATACGCAGTATTTT
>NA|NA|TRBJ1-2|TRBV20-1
CSARVFGTTYGYTF
TGCAGTGCTAGAGTGTTTGGGACCACCTATGGCTACACCTTC
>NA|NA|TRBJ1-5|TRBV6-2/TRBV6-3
CASSRTDPRQPQHF
TGTGCCAGCAGTCGGACGGATCCGAGACAGCCCCAGCATTTT
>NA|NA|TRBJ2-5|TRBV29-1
CSVDRVVETQYF
TGCAGCGTTGACCGGGTCGTGGAGACCCAGTACTTC
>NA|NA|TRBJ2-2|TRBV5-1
CASSLRPELFF
TGCGCCAGCAGCTTAAGGCCCGAGCTGTTTTTT
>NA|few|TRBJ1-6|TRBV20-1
CSATRGWNSPLHF
TGCAGTGCAACCAGGGGATGGAATTCACCCCTCCACTTT
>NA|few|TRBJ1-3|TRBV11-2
CASSSLVSSGNTIYF
TGTGCCAGCAGCTCGCTGGTGAGCTCTGGAAACACCATATATTTT
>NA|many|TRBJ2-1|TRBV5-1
CASSLAQGNNEQFF
TGCGCCAGCAGCTTGGCCCAGGGAAACAATGAGCAGTTCTTC
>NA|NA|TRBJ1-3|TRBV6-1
CASGIRSGNTIYF
TGTGCCAGCGGCATTCGGTCAGGAAACACCATATATTTT
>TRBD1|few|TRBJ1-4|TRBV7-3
CASSPGTVAEKLFF
TGTGCCAGCAGTCCAGGGACAGTTGCTGAAAAACTGTTTTTT
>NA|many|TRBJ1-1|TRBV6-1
CASSDRNTPNTEAFF
TGTGCCAGCAGTGACAGGAACACACCGAACACTGAAGCTTTCTTT
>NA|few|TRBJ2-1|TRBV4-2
CASSQARSNEQFF
TGTGCCAGCAGCCAAGCCCGAAGTAATGAGCAGTTCTTC
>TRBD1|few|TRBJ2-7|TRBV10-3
CAIWGQGAPEQYF
TGTGCCATTTGGGGACAGGGGGCGCCCGAGCAGTACTTC
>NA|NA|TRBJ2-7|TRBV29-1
CSVDGQSGEQYF
TGCAGCGTTGATGGACAGTCGGGCGAGCAGTACTTC
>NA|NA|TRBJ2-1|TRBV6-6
CASSSGLGGGNEQFF
TGTGCCAGCAGTTCCGGACTGGGGGGCGGCAATGAGCAGTTCTTC
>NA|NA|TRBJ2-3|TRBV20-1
CSARDFLGGPRVAQYF
TGCAGTGCTAGAGATTTTCTCGGGGGACCCCGGGTCGCGCAGTATTTT
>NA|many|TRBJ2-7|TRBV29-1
CSVEDQNESHYEQYF
TGCAGCGTTGAAGATCAAAATGAGTCGCACTACGAGCAGTACTTC
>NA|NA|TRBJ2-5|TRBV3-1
CASRLGFQETQYF
TGTGCCAGCAGACTCGGGTTCCAAGAGACCCAGTACTTC
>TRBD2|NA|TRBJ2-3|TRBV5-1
CASSLTLAGGLDTQYF
TGCGCCAGCAGCTTGACGCTAGCGGGGGGGCTCGATACGCAGTATTTT
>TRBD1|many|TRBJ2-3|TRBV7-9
CASTSTGGTDTQYF
TGTGCCAGCACCTCGACAGGGGGCACAGATACGCAGTATTTT
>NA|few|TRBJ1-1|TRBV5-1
CASSLGPGDFGNTEAFF
TGCGCCAGCAGCTTGGGGCCAGGGGATTTTGGGAACACTGAAGCTTTCTTT
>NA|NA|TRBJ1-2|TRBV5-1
CASSLVRDGLGRGYTF
TGCGCCAGCAGCTTGGTCCGGGACGGCTTAGGTAGAGGCTACACCTTC
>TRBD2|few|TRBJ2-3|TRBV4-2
CASSRTSSGGATDTQYF
TGTGCCAGCAGCAGAACGTCTAGCGGGGGGGCCACAGATACGCAGTATTTT
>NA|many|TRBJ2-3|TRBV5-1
CASSLTGSADTQYF
TGCGCCAGCAGCTTGACAGGGAGCGCAGATACGCAGTATTTT
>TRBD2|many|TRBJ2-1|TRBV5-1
CASSETSGSYNEQFF
TGCGCCAGCAGCGAGACTAGCGGATCCTACAATGAGCAGTTCTTC
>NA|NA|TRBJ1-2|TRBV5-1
CASSFATVAGYTF
TGCGCCAGCAGCTTTGCCACGGTCGCGGGCTACACCTTC
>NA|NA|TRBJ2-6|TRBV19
CASSTIRAGANVLTF
TGTGCCAGTAGTACTATCAGGGCTGGGGCCAACGTCCTGACTTTC
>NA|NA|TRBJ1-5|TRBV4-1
CASSQSWTANNQPQHF
TGCGCCAGCAGCCAATCCTGGACAGCGAACAATCAGCCCCAGCATTTT
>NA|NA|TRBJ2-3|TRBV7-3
CASSLGHGDTQYF
TGTGCCAGCAGCTTGGGACACGGGGATACGCAGTATTTT
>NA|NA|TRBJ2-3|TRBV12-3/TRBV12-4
CASDGAEDTQYF
TGTGCCAGCGACGGGGCCGAAGATACGCAGTATTTT